This T cell receptor (beta chain) was identified in a study of CD8+ T cells in alopecia areata. The wider study: Tofacitinib exposure lasted 6 to 18 months, followed by 6 months off drug. Study-wide findings and caveats: In scalp and blood during tofacitinib, many expanded lesional clones persisted. Scalp clonality and expanded CD8+ clones among the top 100 were significantly decreased by tofacitinib.

Extracted RNA was reverse transcribed, and the resulting cDNA served as sequencing template. TCRdb's table, derived via immunoSEQ multiplex PCR, lists solely in-frame clones and lacks some. The sample includes 200,000 to 250,000 clones, about 57% of them seen just once. V shed 6 bases and J shed 8 bases, with 16 bases lying between them. This CDR3 region has 13 residues. Germline V lookup: CDR1 MNHEY, CDR2 SMNVEV (reference sequence). The treatment was: oral pan-JAK inhibitor, 5-10 mg twice daily. This clone has a handful of counts. What it binds is not known. Sequenced here: CD4+ T cells sorted from blood, sampled at week 4, from a patient treated with tofacitinib. The chain carries TRBV27 and TRBJ1-2; tentative D call: TRBD1 (5 bases). The TCR sequence derives from a human donor with alopecia areata. The CDR3 DNA is TGTGCCAGCAGCCCATTGGGGGTTGAGGGCTACACCTTC. Protein sequence: CASSPLGVEGYTF.